A selection of T cell receptor beta chains follows, all from one sample in a study of molecular identifiers for immune sequencing clone quantification. Via MiXCR, TCRdb re-called the PCR reads, giving one row per CDR3 protein. The sample holds approximately 550,000 distinct CDR3 sequences, over 20% seen once. The sequencing input was naive CD8+ T cells from blood, with Jurkat cell RNA spiked in. The source is a human donor in good health. Some libraries in this study had Jurkat cell RNA spiked in. Both conserved end residues are trimmed from each CDR3. The order of the fields is J gene, V gene, CDR3 protein.

TRBJ2-2,TRBV4-3,ASSQDNRLDTGELF
TRBJ1-5,TRBV27,ASSLSVNQPQH
TRBJ1-4,TRBV6-6,ASSSPGIAPTNEKLF
TRBJ1-5,TRBV6-1,ASGSLFLPQH
TRBJ2-3,TRBV12-3/TRBV12-4,ASSAPPWEDTQY
TRBJ2-1,TRBV7-2,ASSWGASVNNEQF
TRBJ2-7,TRBV7-8,ASSFHRDPLEQY
TRBJ2-3,TRBV9,ASSDPKGQY
TRBJ2-5,TRBV29-1,GINGPEGETQY
TRBJ2-2,TRBV4-1,ASSQMGGLGTGELF
TRBJ2-1,TRBV6-5,ASSPIAGGCAEQF
TRBJ1-5,TRBV9,ASLIPSSVDGERGIPISNQPQH
TRBJ1-4,TRBV7-9,AGSFGVATNEKLF
TRBJ1-1,TRBV6-2/TRBV6-3,ASSYKGGVGTEAF
TRBJ2-5,TRBV14,ASSRLGAEETQY
TRBJ2-4,TRBV6-5,ASSTRGGGDIQY
TRBJ2-7,TRBV6-5,ASSLTQAQLYEQY
TRBJ2-2,TRBV4-3,ASSQGRGQGVANTGELF
TRBJ1-1,TRBV5-3,ASSLDGGLGTEAF
TRBJ2-7,TRBV5-6,ASSLRLAGASPKFEQY
TRBJ1-1,TRBV5-5,ASSWSAQGATEAF
TRBJ1-1,TRBV20-1,SARGLAAEAF
TRBJ2-1,TRBV9,ASSVGLAGRYNEQF
TRBJ1-1,TRBV7-9,ASSNQGVEAF
TRBJ2-7,TRBV4-1,ASSPRQGFEQY
TRBJ2-6,TRBV5-6,ASSHGTGLSGANVLT
TRBJ1-4,TRBV12-3/TRBV12-4,ASSFGPFSLLF
TRBJ2-7,TRBV12-3/TRBV12-4,ASSPAQGAYEQY
TRBJ2-3,TRBV7-9,ASSLGLAGTDAQY
TRBJ1-2,TRBV5-3,ASMAAVGNYGYT
TRBJ2-5,TRBV5-3,ASSLAGTQGETQY
TRBJ1-5,TRBV2,ASSDRTGDQPQH
TRBJ2-1,TRBV24-1,ATSDGGGNEQF
TRBJ2-7,TRBV27,ASSSHAGVSYEQY
TRBJ2-7,TRBV20-1,SAREGAGVSYEQY
TRBJ2-7,TRBV19,ASSFQGARSEQY
TRBJ1-1,TRBV6-2/TRBV6-3,ASRGNRGVLNGEAF
TRBJ1-2,TRBV30,AWRMGGDYGYT
TRBJ2-1,TRBV7-9,ASSLDHYNEQF
TRBJ1-1,TRBV6-5,ASQLIRDTEAF
TRBJ2-1,TRBV5-5,ASSLVYGTGVSQEQF
TRBJ2-7,TRBV9,ASSVEQGPFYEQY
TRBJ2-1,TRBV7-9,ASSFSGRQIKNEQF
TRBJ2-5,TRBV4-2,ASSQTTGAETQY
TRBJ2-5,TRBV28,ASRPGTQETQY
TRBJ2-7,TRBV7-2,ASSYGLAGAEQY
TRBJ2-1,TRBV12-3/TRBV12-4,ASSFSGQGNEQF
TRBJ2-1,TRBV5-1,ASSLAAGKYEQF
TRBJ1-1,TRBV25-1,ASKRTGSNTEAF
TRBJ1-5,TRBV10-3,AIGQGWPQH
TRBJ2-7,TRBV5-1,ASSFRSRGVPYEQY
TRBJ1-4,TRBV7-2,ASSLDRVWGEKLF
TRBJ1-2,TRBV18,ASSADSNYGYT
TRBJ2-5,TRBV4-2,ASSQTSGSLGETRY
TRBJ2-3,TRBV19,ASSTGTTKSGDTQY
TRBJ2-2,TRBV9,ASSVTGAGELF
TRBJ2-5,TRBV13,ASSLTGPQETQY
TRBJ1-4,TRBV4-3,ASSPTESTNEKLF
TRBJ2-4,TRBV27,ASSLEGKAKNIQY